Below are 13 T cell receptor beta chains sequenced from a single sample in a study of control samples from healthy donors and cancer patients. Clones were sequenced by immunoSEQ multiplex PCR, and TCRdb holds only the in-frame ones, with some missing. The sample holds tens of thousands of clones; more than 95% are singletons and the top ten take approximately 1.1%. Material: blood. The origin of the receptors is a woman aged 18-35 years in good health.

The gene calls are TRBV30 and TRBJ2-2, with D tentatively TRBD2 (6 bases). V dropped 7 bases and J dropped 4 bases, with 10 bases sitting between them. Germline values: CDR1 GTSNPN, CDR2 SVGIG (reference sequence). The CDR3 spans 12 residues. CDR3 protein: CASRRGTGELFF. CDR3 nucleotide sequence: TGTGCCTCTCGGCGGGGCACCGGGGAGCTGTTTTTT.

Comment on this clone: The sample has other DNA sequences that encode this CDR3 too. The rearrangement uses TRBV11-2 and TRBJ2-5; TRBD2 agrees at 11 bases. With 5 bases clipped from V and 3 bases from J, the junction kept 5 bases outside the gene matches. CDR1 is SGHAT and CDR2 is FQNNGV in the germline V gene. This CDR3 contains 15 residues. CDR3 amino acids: CASSTLAGGEETQYF. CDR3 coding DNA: TGTGCCAGCAGCACTTTAGCGGGGGGGGAAGAGACCCAGTACTTC.

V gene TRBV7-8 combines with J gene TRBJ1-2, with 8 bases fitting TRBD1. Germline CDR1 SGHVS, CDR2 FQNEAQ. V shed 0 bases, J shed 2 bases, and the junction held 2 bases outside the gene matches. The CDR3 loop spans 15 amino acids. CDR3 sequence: CASSLAGQVNYGYTF. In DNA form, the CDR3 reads TGTGCCAGCAGCTTAGCGGGACAGGTGAACTATGGCTACACCTTC.

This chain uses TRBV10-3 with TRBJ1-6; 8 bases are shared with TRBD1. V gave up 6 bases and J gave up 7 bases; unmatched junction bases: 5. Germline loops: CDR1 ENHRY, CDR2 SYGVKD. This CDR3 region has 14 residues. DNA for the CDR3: TGTGCCATCAGCTTGACAGGGGACAATTCACCCCTCCACTTT. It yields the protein CAISLTGDNSPLHF.

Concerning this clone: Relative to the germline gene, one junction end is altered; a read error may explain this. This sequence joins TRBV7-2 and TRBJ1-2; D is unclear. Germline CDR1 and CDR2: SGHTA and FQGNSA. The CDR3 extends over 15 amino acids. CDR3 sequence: CASSPGGPVGYGYAF. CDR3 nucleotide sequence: TGTGCCAGCAGCCCCGGAGGTCCTGTGGGCTATGGCTACGCCTTC.

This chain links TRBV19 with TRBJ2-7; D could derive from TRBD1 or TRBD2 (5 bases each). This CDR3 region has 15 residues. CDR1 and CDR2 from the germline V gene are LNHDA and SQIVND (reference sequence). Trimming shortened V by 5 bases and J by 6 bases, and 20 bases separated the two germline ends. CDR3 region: CASSPRGRSQGEQYF. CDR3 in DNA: TGTGCCAGTAGTCCCCGGGGACGGAGTCAGGGCGAGCAGTACTTC. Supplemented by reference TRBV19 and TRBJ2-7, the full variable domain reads DGGITQSPKYLFRKEGQNVTLSCEQNLNHDAMYWYRQDPGQGLRLIYYSQIVNDFQKGDIAEGYSVSREKKESFPLTVTSAQKNPTAFYLCASSPRGRSQGEQYFGPGTRLTVT.

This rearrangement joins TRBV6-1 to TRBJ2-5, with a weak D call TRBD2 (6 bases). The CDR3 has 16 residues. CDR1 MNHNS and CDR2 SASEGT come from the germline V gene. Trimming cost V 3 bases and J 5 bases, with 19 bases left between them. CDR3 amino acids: CASSDRGRNLGETQYF. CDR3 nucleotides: TGTGCCAGCAGTGACAGAGGGAGGAACCTCGGGGAGACCCAGTACTTC.

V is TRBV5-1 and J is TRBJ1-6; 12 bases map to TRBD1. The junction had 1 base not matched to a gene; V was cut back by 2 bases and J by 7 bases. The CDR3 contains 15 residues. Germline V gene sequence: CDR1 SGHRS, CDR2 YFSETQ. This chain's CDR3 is CASSLGTGGNSPLHF. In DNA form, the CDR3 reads TGCGCCAGCAGCTTAGGGACAGGGGGCAATTCACCCCTCCACTTT.

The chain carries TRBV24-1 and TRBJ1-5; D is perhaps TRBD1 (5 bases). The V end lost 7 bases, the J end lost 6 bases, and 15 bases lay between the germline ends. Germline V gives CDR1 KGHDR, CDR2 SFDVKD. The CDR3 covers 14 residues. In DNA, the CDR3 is TGTGCCACCAGCGGGGACCCCGGAGGTCAGCCCCAGCATTTT. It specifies CATSGDPGGQPQHF.

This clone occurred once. CDR3 protein: CASNFGTSGGELFF. DNA for the CDR3: TGTGCCAGCAACTTCGGGACTAGCGGCGGGGAGCTGTTTTTT. The chain recombines TRBV6-5 with TRBJ2-2, with 11 bases fitting TRBD2. Germline loops: CDR1 MNHEY, CDR2 SVGAGI. This CDR3 comprises 14 residues. V was clipped by 7 bases and J by 7 bases; unmatched bases: 5.

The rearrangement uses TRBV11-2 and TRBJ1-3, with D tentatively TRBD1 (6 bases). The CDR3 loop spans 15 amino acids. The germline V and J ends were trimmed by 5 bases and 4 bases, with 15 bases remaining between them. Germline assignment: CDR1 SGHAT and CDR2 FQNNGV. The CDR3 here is CASSQLRGSGNTIYF. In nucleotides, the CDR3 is TGTGCCAGCAGCCAACTCAGGGGCTCGGGAAACACCATATATTTT.

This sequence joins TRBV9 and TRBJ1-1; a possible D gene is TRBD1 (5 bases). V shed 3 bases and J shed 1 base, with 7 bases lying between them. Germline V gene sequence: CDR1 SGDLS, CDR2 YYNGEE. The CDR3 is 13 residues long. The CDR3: CASSGGWNTEAFF. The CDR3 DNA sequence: TGTGCCAGCAGCGGGGGGTGGAACACTGAAGCTTTCTTT.

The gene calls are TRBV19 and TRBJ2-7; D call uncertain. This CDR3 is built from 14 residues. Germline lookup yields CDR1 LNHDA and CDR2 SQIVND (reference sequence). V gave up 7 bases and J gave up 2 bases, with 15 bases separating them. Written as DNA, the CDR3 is TGTGCCAGTAACCCCGGGCCCTTTACCTACGAGCAGTACTTC. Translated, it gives CASNPGPFTYEQYF.